This record looks at one T cell receptor beta chain sequence and its context. Antigen unknown. The germline V gene has CDR1 ENHRY and CDR2 SYGVKD. The CDR3 is 12 amino acids. V was trimmed by 8 bases and J by 5 bases, leaving 12 bases between them. A sort by CD45RO/CCR7/CD25/CD127/CD95/CD27 yielded CD4+ naive, central memory, regulatory and stem cell-like memory cells. Expressed TCRB transcripts were sequenced, since all the RNA that had been isolated was reverse transcribed. Repertoires were generated with immunoSEQ multiplex PCR, while TCRdb's copy carries only in-frame clones and drops some. The sample contains around 600,000 clones, around an eighth of which appear only once. This sample is drawn from a study of beta chain features in type 1 diabetes. Study-wide context: Sorted cell examination encompassed 100,000,000 or so cells across all samples. Findings of the study overall: Patients with type 1 diabetes carried fewer insertions and had more deletions at their VDJ junctions. TCRB CDR3s were moderately but significantly shorter in Type 1 diabetes patients in all four CD4+ subsets.

The sequence came from a man aged 25-45 years with type 1 diabetes. The V call is TRBV10-3, the J call TRBJ2-5; the D gene is possibly TRBD1 (6 bases). The sample consisted of naive CD4+ T cells from blood. This chain's CDR3 is CAIGSGDETQYF. In nucleotides, the CDR3 is TGTGCCATCGGATCAGGGGACGAGACCCAGTACTTC.